This is a list of T cell receptor beta chains from one sample in a study of OX40 agonist ivuxolimab in advanced cancers. Some clones are missing from TCRdb's copy, which holds only in-frame ones; the method was immunoSEQ multiplex PCR. The sample holds under 75,000 clones; around nine tenths are singletons and the top ten take about 0.76%. Sequencing used CD4+ or CD8+ T cells sorted from blood, obtained in a trial of the OX40 agonist ivuxolimab. The source of these receptors is an adult with an advanced solid tumor such as melanoma, head and neck, liver or kidney cancer. Both conserved end residues are part of each CDR3.

J | V | CDR3
TRBJ2-1 | TRBV10-3 | CAIRASGGTYNEQFF
TRBJ2-7 | TRBV14 | CASSQMTVQEQYF
TRBJ1-4 | TRBV19 | CASSMRIGYEKLFF
TRBJ2-1 | TRBV19 | CASTGTQTYNEQFF
TRBJ2-7 | TRBV18 | CASSPQSGGAYEQYF
TRBJ2-2 | TRBV11-2 | CASSPQTGTNTGELFF
TRBJ2-2 | TRBV10-3 | CAIKMGVGGAAGELFF
TRBJ2-7 | TRBV5-1 | CASSSGGGTAYEQYF
TRBJ1-5 | TRBV6-6 | CASSSQQIAQHF
TRBJ2-5 | TRBV6-6 | CASSYGLAGHEETQYF
TRBJ2-7 | TRBV5-4 | CASSSRTGRDYEQYF
TRBJ2-3 | TRBV9 | CASSPTLAGLDTQYF
TRBJ2-5 | TRBV10-1 | CASSGTDEETQYF
TRBJ1-3 | TRBV18 | CASSPRIGDSGNTIYF
TRBJ1-1 | TRBV14 | CASSPLGKGNTEAFF
TRBJ1-2 | TRBV18 | CASSAGDRGGGGYTF
TRBJ2-5 | TRBV7-2 | CASSLVGLPQYF
TRBJ1-4 | TRBV4-3 | CASSRSLGTNEKLFF
TRBJ2-3 | TRBV5-1 | CASSYGQGTDTQYF
TRBJ2-3 | TRBV30 | CAWSAGTSGADTQYF
TRBJ1-2 | TRBV18 | CASSPSAQNYGYTF
TRBJ1-2 | TRBV29-1 | CSVEGDSTNYGYTF
TRBJ2-7 | TRBV19 | CASSMAGGSYEQYF
TRBJ1-1 | TRBV5-6 | CASSIGQGETEAFF
TRBJ1-6 | TRBV5-5 | CASSLVAGTGARSPLHF
TRBJ1-6 | TRBV5-1 | CASSQRQDNNSPLHF
TRBJ1-2 | TRBV2 | CASSEERDLSGYTF
TRBJ2-3 | TRBV4-3 | CASSQGYGGTDTQYF
TRBJ1-1 | TRBV7-9 | CASSLNSLNTEAFF
TRBJ2-3 | TRBV7-3 | CASSHVSRTSGHLTDTQYF
TRBJ2-7 | TRBV5-1 | CASSLAGSSYEQYF